Sequencing of this T cell receptor (beta chain) was carried out in a study of early T cells in non-severe SARS-CoV-2 infection. Study-level information: Sequenced bulk RNA came from whole blood that was unsorted, and chains were unpaired. Study-wide findings and caveats: VDJdb-based matching was biased toward anti-spike CD8 responses and missed private and CD4 specificities.

This clonotype has ten or more counts. What it recognizes is unknown. The TCR library protocol was used to attach unique molecular identifiers. These identifiers were attached to individual cDNA molecules. One entry per CDR3 protein results from TCRdb running MiXCR on the 5' RACE reads. The table lists roughly 83,000 distinct CDR3 sequences, roughly 12% of them singletons. V lost 4 bases, J lost 0 bases, and 18 bases lay in between. Germline V gene sequence: CDR1 SGDLS, CDR2 YYNGEE. This CDR3 is 17 amino acids long. Sample: whole blood, taken at baseline. This sequence originates from an adult who was a healthcare worker with PCR-confirmed SARS-CoV-2 infection or an uninfected control (not recorded which). The chain is built from TRBV9 and TRBJ2-3, with D maybe TRBD2 (5 bases). The CDR3: CASSREGRPISTDTQYF. The CDR3 DNA follows: TGTGCCAGCAGCCGAGAGGGCCGGCCCATCAGCACAGATACGCAGTATTTT.